The rows below give T cell receptor beta chains drawn from one sample of a study of cytomegalovirus exposure and HLA in healthy donors. The repertoire was sequenced with immunoSEQ multiplex PCR; TCRdb's copy has only in-frame clones and lacks some. Of about 59,000 clones in the sample, 83% were seen once. The specimen was PBMCs. All receptors derive from a human donor in good health. The CDR3 runs from the conserved cysteine through the conserved F or W. A D gene is named only where the DNA matches it firmly. A clone size is listed for some rows: how often the clone was seen (once, few, many), or a class if it is expanded.

d_call j_call v_call clone_size cdr3_aa cdr3_nt
TRBD2 TRBJ2-1 TRBV30 NA CAWTELAGGSYNEQFF TGTGCCTGGACAGAGCTAGCGGGAGGCTCTTACAATGAGCAGTTCTTC
NA TRBJ1-1 TRBV4-3 NA CASSHRQLTEAFF TGCGCCAGCAGCCACCGACAGCTAACCGAAGCTTTCTTT
NA TRBJ1-1 TRBV18 NA CASSSDRNTEAFF TGTGCCAGCTCATCTGACAGGAACACTGAAGCTTTCTTT
TRBD2 TRBJ2-1 TRBV7-3 NA CASSYAGGPHNEQFF TGTGCCAGCAGCTATGCGGGGGGGCCGCACAATGAGCAGTTCTTC
TRBD1 TRBJ1-1 TRBV28 NA CASTRLTGGTEAFF TGTGCCAGCACCAGGCTGACAGGGGGCACTGAAGCTTTCTTT
NA TRBJ2-7 TRBV4-2 NA CASSLQYPGLQTDEQYF TGTGCCAGCAGCCTTCAATATCCGGGACTCCAAACCGACGAGCAGTACTTC
NA TRBJ2-2 TRBV7-7 few CASSSSGGTGELFF TGTGCTAGCAGCTCCTCCGGGGGCACCGGGGAGCTGTTTTTT
NA TRBJ2-1 TRBV12-5 NA CASGLAYQGSSYNEQFF TGTGCTAGTGGTTTGGCGTACCAGGGGAGCTCCTACAATGAGCAGTTCTTC
NA TRBJ2-5 TRBV10-1 NA CAMRSETQYF TGCGCCATGCGTTCGGAGACCCAGTACTTC
TRBD1 TRBJ1-6 TRBV30 NA CAWSVRDRGSPLHF TGTGCCTGGAGTGTACGGGACAGGGGTTCACCCCTCCACTTT
NA TRBJ1-1 TRBV7-9 once CASEGAMNTEAFF TGTGCCAGCGAAGGGGCGATGAACACTGAAGCTTTCTTT
NA TRBJ2-5 TRBV7-2 NA CASSFFRTPGETQYF TGTGCCAGCAGCTTCTTTAGGACACCCGGGGAGACCCAGTACTTC
TRBD2 TRBJ2-1 TRBV2 NA CASRPILAGGWNEQFF TGTGCCAGCAGACCCATTCTAGCGGGAGGATGGAATGAGCAGTTCTTC
TRBD1 TRBJ2-3 TRBV2 NA CANQRDRATDTQYF TGTGCCAACCAACGGGACAGGGCTACAGATACGCAGTATTTT
NA TRBJ2-1 TRBV11-2 NA CASSRFTAGTSLYNEQFF TGTGCCAGCAGCCGGTTTACTGCGGGTACTAGTCTTTACAATGAGCAGTTCTTC
NA TRBJ2-1 TRBV6-4 NA CASSAGRFDNEQFF TGTGCCAGCAGTGCCGGGAGATTTGACAATGAGCAGTTCTTC
NA TRBJ1-2 TRBV5-1 once CASSTAGVNYGYTF TGCGCCAGCAGTACGGCGGGGGTTAACTATGGCTACACCTTC
NA TRBJ2-7 TRBV18 NA CASSPSKEDEQYF TGTGCCAGCTCACCTTCAAAGGAGGACGAGCAGTACTTC
NA TRBJ1-3 TRBV10-1 NA CASRSPVEDTIYF TGCGCCAGCCGAAGTCCGGTTGAAGACACCATATATTTT
NA TRBJ2-2 TRBV4-1 NA CASSQVQGAGELFF TGCGCCAGCAGCCAAGTACAGGGCGCCGGGGAGCTGTTTTTT
NA TRBJ1-2 TRBV5-1 NA CASSITRAYYGYTF TGCGCCAGCAGTATAACGCGGGCATACTATGGCTACACCTTC
NA TRBJ1-2 TRBV7-9 once CSSSLVLLYGYTF TGTTCCAGCAGCTTAGTCCTACTCTATGGCTACACCTTC
TRBD1 TRBJ2-7 TRBV27 medium-sized CASSLTGDSYEQYF TGTGCCAGCAGTTTAACAGGGGACTCCTACGAGCAGTACTTC
NA TRBJ2-7 TRBV11-2 few CASRSIRGSYEQYF TGTGCCAGCAGATCCATCAGGGGCTCCTACGAGCAGTACTTC
NA TRBJ1-1 TRBV5-6 NA CASSPPGGMNTEAFF TGTGCCAGCAGCCCACCAGGAGGAATGAACACTGAAGCTTTCTTT
TRBD2 TRBJ2-7 TRBV4-3 NA CASSLGLASYEQYF TGCGCCAGCAGCCTCGGACTAGCGAGCTACGAGCAGTACTTC
TRBD1 TRBJ1-2 TRBV28 NA CASRRDRGPYGYTF TGTGCCAGCAGGAGGGACAGGGGGCCGTATGGCTACACCTTC
NA TRBJ2-7 TRBV6-6 NA CASSTSDAYEQYF TGTGCCAGCAGCACCAGTGATGCCTACGAGCAGTACTTC
TRBD2 TRBJ2-2 TRBV7-6 NA CASSQGTSGGENTGELFF TGTGCCAGCAGCCAAGGGACTAGCGGGGGGGAGAACACCGGGGAGCTGTTTTTT
NA TRBJ2-3 TRBV7-9 NA CASSSSRGKTDTQYF TGTGCCAGCAGCTCATCACGGGGTAAGACAGATACGCAGTATTTT
TRBD2 TRBJ2-1 TRBV2 NA CASGGRGYNEQFF TGTGCCAGCGGGGGGAGGGGATACAATGAGCAGTTCTTC
NA TRBJ2-7 TRBV2 NA CASSPKGLAGVSYEQYF TGTGCCAGCAGCCCCAAAGGGTTGGCAGGGGTTTCCTACGAGCAGTACTTC
TRBD1 TRBJ2-7 TRBV6-1 NA CASSVRQGYEQYF TGTGCCAGCAGTGTACGACAGGGCTACGAGCAGTACTTC